The rows below give T cell receptor beta chains drawn from one sample of a study of T cell responses to AZD1222 COVID-19 vaccine. Clones were read by immunoSEQ multiplex PCR, and TCRdb kept only the in-frame ones, dropping some. The sample records fewer than 150,000 clones, roughly 90% being singletons. The material was peripheral blood, obtained 28 days after the second AZD1222 dose. These receptors were collected from an adult who received the AZD1222 COVID-19 vaccine. CDR3s include the opening cysteine and the closing phenylalanine or tryptophan. D genes are given only for firm matches.

D | J | V | CDR3 | DNA
. | TRBJ1-2 | TRBV3-1/TRBV3-2 | CASSQPGEGYGYTF | TGTGCCAGCAGCCAGCCCGGGGAAGGCTATGGCTACACCTTC
. | TRBJ1-2 | TRBV5-1 | CASSPGASGYTF | TGCGCCAGCAGCCCAGGGGCGAGTGGCTACACCTTC
. | TRBJ2-2 | TRBV2 | CASSEVGPNTGELFF | TGTGCCAGCAGTGAAGTAGGACCGAACACCGGGGAGCTGTTTTTT
. | TRBJ2-1 | TRBV27 | CASSLSGPSREQFF | TGTGCCAGCAGTTTATCAGGTCCCAGTAGAGAGCAGTTCTTC
. | TRBJ2-3 | TRBV19 | CASSVEGGRTDTQYF | TGTGCCAGTAGTGTGGAGGGGGGGCGCACAGATACGCAGTATTTT
. | TRBJ1-4 | TRBV6-5 | CASRQGSTNEKLFF | TGTGCCAGCAGGCAGGGTTCAACTAATGAAAAACTGTTTTTT
. | TRBJ1-1 | TRBV19 | CASSKRETGDTEAFF | TGTGCCAGTAGTAAAAGGGAGACAGGAGACACTGAAGCTTTCTTT
. | TRBJ2-7 | TRBV5-6 | CASSLAGASSYEQYF | TGTGCCAGCAGCTTGGCAGGGGCAAGCTCCTACGAGCAGTACTTC
. | TRBJ2-1 | TRBV6-5 | CASRGTLYNEQFF | TGTGCCAGCAGAGGGACACTCTACAATGAGCAGTTCTTC
. | TRBJ1-5 | TRBV10-3 | CAITGDLNQPQHF | TGTGCCATCACCGGTGACCTCAATCAGCCCCAGCATTTT
TRBD2 | TRBJ2-2 | TRBV4-2 | CPPSHARGGLAGELFF | TGTCCCCCCAGCCACGCCCGGGGGGGGTTGGCCGGGGAGCTGTTTTTT
. | TRBJ1-1 | TRBV2 | CASSPTGKVNTEAFF | TGTGCCAGCAGTCCAACAGGGAAAGTGAACACTGAAGCTTTCTTT
TRBD2 | TRBJ2-1 | TRBV28 | CASSSTLAGGDEQFF | TGTGCCAGCAGTTCTACACTAGCGGGAGGCGATGAGCAGTTCTTC
. | TRBJ1-4 | TRBV2 | CASSVGAATNEKLFF | TGTGCCAGCAGTGTGGGGGCTGCAACTAATGAAAAACTGTTTTTT
. | TRBJ2-3 | TRBV27 | CASSLGDTLVDTQYF | TGTGCCAGCAGTTTAGGGGACACCCTTGTAGATACGCAGTATTTT
. | TRBJ1-5 | TRBV4-1 | CASSQGSGTNQPQHF | TGCGCCAGCAGCCAAGGCAGCGGTACCAATCAGCCCCAGCATTTT
. | TRBJ2-5 | TRBV5-1 | CASSLLGFSRGETQYF | TGCGCCAGCAGCTTGTTAGGCTTTTCGAGAGGAGAGACCCAGTACTTC
. | TRBJ1-1 | TRBV11-3 | CASSLEGTREVTEAFF | TGTGCCAGCAGCTTAGAGGGGACAAGGGAGGTGACTGAAGCTTTCTTT
. | TRBJ1-3 | TRBV4-3 | CASSQDRNSGNTIYF | TGCGCCAGCAGCCAAGATCGGAACTCTGGAAACACCATATATTTT
TRBD1 | TRBJ1-2 | TRBV18 | CASSPGQGASYGYTF | TGTGCCAGCTCACCAGGGCAGGGGGCTAGCTATGGCTACACCTTC
TRBD1 | TRBJ2-1 | TRBV27 | CASSSGPGQGIGEQFF | TGTGCCAGCAGTTCGGGTCCGGGACAGGGGATTGGTGAGCAGTTCTTC